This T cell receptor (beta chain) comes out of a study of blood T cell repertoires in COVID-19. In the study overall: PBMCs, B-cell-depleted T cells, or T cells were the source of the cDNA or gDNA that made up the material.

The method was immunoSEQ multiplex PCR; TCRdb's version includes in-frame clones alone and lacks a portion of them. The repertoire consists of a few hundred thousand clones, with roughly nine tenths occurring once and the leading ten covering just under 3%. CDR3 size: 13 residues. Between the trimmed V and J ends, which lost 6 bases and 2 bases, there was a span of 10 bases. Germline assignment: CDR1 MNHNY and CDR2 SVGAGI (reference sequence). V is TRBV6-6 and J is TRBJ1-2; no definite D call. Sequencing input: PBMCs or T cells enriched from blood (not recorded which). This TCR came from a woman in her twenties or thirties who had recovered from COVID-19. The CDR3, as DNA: TGTGCCAGCAGCCGCGGAACCAACTATGGCTACACCTTC. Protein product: CASSRGTNYGYTF.